The clone carrying this T cell receptor beta chain was detected ten times or more. Its antigen is as yet unknown. The study enrolled patients aged 18 to 65 with newly diagnosed hyperthyroidism of under 2 months' duration. The entry originates in a study of T cells in Graves' hyperthyroidism and ophthalmopathy. TCR beta CDR3 regions were amplified from RNA transcripts. TCR CDR3 underwent first-round RT-PCR with the HTBI primer set. Using its own MiXCR run on the multiplex PCR reads, TCRdb lists one record per CDR3 protein. The sample lists 250,000 to 300,000 distinct CDR3 sequences, 13% to 15% occurring once. Study-wide points: Stable hyperthyroidism was told apart from ophthalmopathy by a model built on 13 V-J features.

Sequenced material: blood. The TCR originated in a woman aged 50 to 60 with Graves' hyperthyroidism that later progressed to Graves' ophthalmopathy.

In DNA form, the CDR3 reads TGTGCCAGCAGTTTAAAATTCTGGGGACAAAAATCCTACGAGCAGTACTTC. Translating gives CASSLKFWGQKSYEQYF. The chain uses TRBV12-3 or TRBV12-4 and TRBJ2-7; tentatively, D is TRBD1 (6 bases). The CDR3 runs 17 residues. V was clipped by 2 bases and J by 1 base, with 18 bases between them.